This T cell receptor (beta chain) was recorded in a study of Graves' ophthalmopathy and Graves' hyperthyroidism listed by TCRdb under 2018. Study-wide context: Peripheral blood was collected at initial diagnosis, prior to any treatment. To tell Graves' ophthalmopathy apart from Graves' hyperthyroidism, and to predict which patients would progress to ophthalmopathy, the study relied on TCR beta repertoire signatures. In total, 135 blood samples were TCR-sequenced: approximately 40 ophthalmopathy, about 75 hyperthyroidism and about 17 hyperthyroidism-to-ophthalmopathy patients. A discovery set of more than 90 patients (around 44 ophthalmopathy, about 59 stable hyperthyroidism) was enrolled to explore V-J signatures distinguishing ophthalmopathy from hyperthyroidism. An independent validation cohort was composed of around 19 hyperthyroidism patients and 17 patients who later progressed from hyperthyroidism to ophthalmopathy. In over 5 hyperthyroidism patients, the T-cell repertoire of thyroid tissue was compared with the T-cell repertoire of blood. Following sampling, methimazole starting at 30 mg daily was administered to hyperthyroidism patients, and high-dose intravenous methylprednisolone was administered to ophthalmopathy patients. The 100 discovery patients were divided at random into training and test sets in a 7:3 ratio.

Study-wide findings and limitations: Most expanded thyroid clonotypes with frequency above 0.001 were also detected in blood, suggesting blood repertoires may reflect the thyroid immune response. In cross-validation, the 13-signature model distinguished ophthalmopathy from stable hyperthyroidism with approximately 90% sensitivity and approximately 81% specificity, while in the test set the corresponding values were around 79% and 71%. No statistical method was used to predetermine the sample size, and group allocation was not hidden from the investigators. In validation, the model predicted ophthalmopathy progression with more than 55% sensitivity and 72.22% specificity; 12 predicted patients were CT-confirmed with GO in a median of approximately six months.

Trimming removed 7 bases from V and 3 bases from J, leaving 21 bases between the germline ends. Inclusive of the bounding cysteine and phenylalanine, the CDR3 is 16 residues long. CDR3 DNA only is kept here, 48 bases in frame from base 1. CDR1 MNHNS and CDR2 SASEGT were looked up in the germline V gene. For repertoire sequencing, TCR beta CDR3 regions were amplified from RNA transcripts. The first round was an RT-PCR using HTBI primers with the Qiagen OneStep RT-PCR kit, and this first round was followed by a second-round multiplex PCR, then size selection and purification. Sequencing of the libraries was carried out on an Illumina HiSeq2000 in paired-end mode with 100 bp reads. Regarding the original processing steps: SOAPnuke was used to process the reads, removing any read that contained adapters or uncalled bases, had a mean Phred below 15, or lacked an exact match to the constant primer or identifier. COPE v1.2.5 was used to merge the high-quality paired reads. Each unique nucleotide sequence was defined as a clonotype, and clonotypes were aligned to IMGT TRB V, D and J references with MiTCR v1.1. The analysis was limited to V-J combinations with a frequency above 0.0001, which together covered approximately 99% of repertoires. A TCR clonal expansion and chaos score per V-J combination was defined as the ratio of F50 clonal expansion to chaos observed in the TCRdist matrix. Welch's t-statistics and random forest were used to reduce features to more than ten V-J combinations, which were fed into a naive Bayes classifier. The similarity between thyroid and blood repertoires was quantified using the Morisita-Horn index. TCRdb reran the public reads through fastp at Q25 and MiXCR, keeping productive beta chains. Identical CDR3 proteins give one entry, which carries the most common genes and DNA. TCRdb, rather than the study authors, made the V and J calls. Here the sample has about 210,000 distinct CDR3 sequences; under 30% occur a single time. 9.1% of the sample goes to the ten largest clones.

This clonotype was counted a few times. Its antigen has not been determined. No clone much larger than this one lies a single base away; base qualities are absent. Ophthalmopathy patients were characterized by moderately to severely active disease, a Clinical Activity Score of at least 3, a NOSPECS grade of at least 4, and a disease duration under 3 months. Anyone with other autoimmune diseases, uncontrolled infections, pregnancy or lactation was excluded from the study. Diagnosis relied on clinical symptoms, serum thyroxine, TRAb, thyroid ultrasound and orbital computed tomography. Using Ficoll-Paque density gradient centrifugation, PBMCs were isolated from approximately 11 ml of fresh peripheral blood. Total RNA was extracted using Trizol reagent, and RNA quality was checked on an Agilent 2100 Bioanalyzer.

The chain links TRBV6-1 with TRBJ1-1; no D segment can be confidently identified. Source material: peripheral blood. The sequence derives from a man in his forties or fifties with Graves' ophthalmopathy. Donor details come from another sample of the same person, matched by shared clones. The CDR3 reads CASTFRGAPPYTEAFF. The DNA sequence is given as TGTGCCAGCACCTTTCGCGGCGCCCCTCCCTACACTGAAGCTTTCTTT.